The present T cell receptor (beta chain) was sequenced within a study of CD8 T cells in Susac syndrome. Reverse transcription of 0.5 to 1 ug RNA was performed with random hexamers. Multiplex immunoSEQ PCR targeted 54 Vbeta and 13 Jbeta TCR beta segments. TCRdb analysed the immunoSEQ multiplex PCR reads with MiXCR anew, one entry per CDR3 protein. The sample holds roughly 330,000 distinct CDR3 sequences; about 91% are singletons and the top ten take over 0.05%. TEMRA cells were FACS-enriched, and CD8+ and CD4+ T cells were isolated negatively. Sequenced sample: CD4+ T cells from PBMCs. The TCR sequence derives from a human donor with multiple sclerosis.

CDR3 region: CASTSFGNTIYF. The CDR3 nucleotides are TGTGCCAGTACATCATTCGGAAACACCATATATTTT. The J gene is TRBJ1-3, the V gene TRBV19; unclear D gene. CDR3 size: 12 residues. V gave up 7 bases and J gave up 4 bases, with 8 bases separating them. Germline V gene lookup returns CDR1 LNHDA and CDR2 SQIVND (reference sequence).